One sample yielded the 30 T cell receptor beta chains listed below, sequenced in a study of T cells in localized non-small cell lung cancer. Repertoires were generated with immunoSEQ multiplex PCR, while TCRdb's copy carries only in-frame clones and drops some. The sample lists fewer than 30,000 clones, less than 95% occurring once. The sequencing here drew on peripheral blood, taken before any cancer treatment. Receptors originate from a woman aged 35-75 years with stage I lung adenocarcinoma.

The V call is TRBV7-9, the J call TRBJ2-1, with D uncertain. The CDR3 is 11 residues long. Between the trimmed V and J ends, which lost 5 bases and 7 bases, there was a span of 6 bases. Germline CDR1 and CDR2: SEHNR and FQNEAQ (reference sequence). CDR3 DNA: TGTGCCAGCAGCCCTTGGAATGAGCAGTTCTTC. Translated: CASSPWNEQFF.

V is TRBV4-2 and J is TRBJ2-7, with TRBD2 identical over 10 bases. The CDR3 is made up of 15 amino acids. V lost 0 bases and J lost 9; bases outside the gene matches: 8. CDR1 is LGHNA, CDR2 YNFKEQ, per germline. The CDR3 loop is CASSQDQSGRAGQYF. CDR3 coding DNA: TGTGCCAGCAGCCAAGATCAGAGCGGGAGGGCCGGGCAGTACTTC.

This clone was seen just once. The V gene is TRBV4-3, the J gene TRBJ1-1; tentatively, D is TRBD1 (6 bases). Looked up from germline, CDR1 is LGHNA and CDR2 is YSLEER. Trimming stripped 2 bases from V and 10 bases from J, with 14 bases between. The CDR3 consists of 13 residues. The CDR3 coding sequence is TGCGCCAGCAGCCAACAACAGGGACATGGAGCTTTCTTT. This gives the protein CASSQQQGHGAFF.

This chain joins TRBV5-4 and TRBJ2-5; D tentatively reads TRBD1 or TRBD2 (5 bases each). Trimming pared 4 bases from V and 1 base from J, leaving 11 bases between. CDR1 and CDR2 (germline): SGHNT, YYREEE (reference sequence). The CDR3 has 14 amino acids. CDR3 sequence reads: CASSPGPVQETQYF. In nucleotides, the CDR3 is TGTGCCAGCAGCCCGGGACCCGTCCAAGAGACCCAGTACTTC.

The CDR3 reads CASSLSGGGNTIYF. The CDR3 region has the DNA TGTGCCAGCAGCTTGTCAGGAGGAGGAAACACCATATATTTT. The genes are TRBV7-2 and TRBJ1-3, with unresolved D. V lost 3 bases to trimming and J lost 4 bases, with 10 bases between them. Germline CDR1 is SGHTA and CDR2 is FQGNSA. The CDR3 runs to 14 residues.

The chain carries TRBV29-1 and TRBJ2-7; TRBD2 matches at 8 bases. This CDR3 is built from 13 residues. J lost 3 bases, V lost 4 bases, and 5 bases had no gene match. Germline loops: CDR1 SQVTM, CDR2 ANQGSEA. DNA for the CDR3: TGCAGCGTTGGACTAGCGAGAAGCTACGAGCAGTACTTC. Encoded protein: CSVGLARSYEQYF.

The chain combines TRBV5-1 with TRBJ2-1; D remains ambiguous. The CDR3 has 15 residues. Trimming left V 0 bases short and J 5 bases short, with 12 bases between. Per the germline V gene, CDR1 is SGHRS and CDR2 is YFSETQ. DNA of the CDR3: TGCGCCAGCAGCTTGGCCTGGCAGGATAACAATGAGCAGTTCTTC. It specifies CASSLAWQDNNEQFF.

V gene TRBV7-6 combines with J gene TRBJ2-7; D is ambiguous. CDR1 is SGHVS, CDR2 FNYEAQ, per germline. V was shortened by 2 bases and J by 7 bases, with 15 bases between the two germline ends. The CDR3 sequence is 14 residues long. The CDR3 nucleotides read TGTGCCAGCAGCTTAAGGCAGTCCACTGGAGAGCAGTACTTC. Its translation is CASSLRQSTGEQYF.

The rearrangement uses TRBV6-6 and TRBJ1-1, with TRBD1 identical over 10 bases. The CDR3 consists of 14 residues. The J segment lost 9 bases and the V segment lost 5 bases, leaving 9 bases of the junction unmatched. CDR1 is MNHNY and CDR2 is SVGAGI in the germline V gene (reference sequence). The CDR3 spells CASSPVPGQGKAFF. The CDR3, as DNA: TGTGCCAGCAGTCCTGTCCCGGGACAGGGGAAAGCTTTCTTT.

V gene TRBV12-5 combines with J gene TRBJ2-3, with D hard to call. V lost 2 bases and J 6 bases, leaving 18 bases between the germline ends. Germline lookup yields CDR1 LGHNT and CDR2 FRNRAP. The CDR3 has 16 residues. The CDR3 region is CASGLITPSTRDTQYF. CDR3 DNA sequence: TGTGCTAGTGGTTTGATTACCCCGTCGACCCGGGATACGCAGTATTTT.

The chain links TRBV28 to TRBJ1-5, with a weak D call TRBD1 (6 bases). The germline V and J ends were trimmed by 3 bases and 3 bases, with 12 bases remaining between them. The CDR3 loop spans 15 amino acids. Germline CDR1 and CDR2: MDHEN and SYDVKM. Here the CDR3 reads CASSLNRGYNQPQHF. For the CDR3, the DNA is TGTGCCAGCAGTTTGAATAGGGGGTACAATCAGCCCCAGCATTTT.

The rearrangement links TRBV10-2 to TRBJ1-2; 7 bases line up with TRBD1. Trimming cost V 7 bases and J 3 bases; bases outside gene matches: 8. Germline V gene data show CDR1 as WSHSY and CDR2 as SAAADI. The CDR3 contains 14 residues. The CDR3 sequence: CASIPGGGYYGYTF. CDR3 DNA sequence: TGCGCCAGCATCCCAGGGGGGGGTTACTATGGCTACACCTTC.

The chain joins TRBV10-3 to TRBJ1-5; TRBD1 matches 7 bases. CDR3 length: 13 amino acids. V lost 10 bases, J lost 6 bases, and 9 bases stayed unmatched. CDR1 ENHRY and CDR2 SYGVKD come from the germline V gene. DNA of the CDR3: TGTGCCAGCACTACAGGGGCGTCTCAGCCCCAGCATTTT. It encodes CASTTGASQPQHF.

J is TRBJ1-1 and V is TRBV7-2; D not certain. The V and J ends lost 6 bases and 5 bases respectively, with 19 bases between them. Per germline, CDR1 SGHTA and CDR2 FQGNSA. The CDR3 length is 15 residues. CDR3 sequence: CASSLGAERVTEAFF. Here the CDR3 DNA reads TGTGCCAGCAGTCTTGGCGCAGAAAGGGTAACTGAAGCTTTCTTT.

This rearrangement joins TRBV27 to TRBJ1-6; D uncertain. This CDR3 has 14 residues. Germline V gene lookup returns CDR1 MNHEY and CDR2 SMNVEV (reference sequence). V was clipped by 0 bases and J by 4 bases, with 4 bases between them. The CDR3 DNA reads TGTGCCAGCAGTTTATCTAATTATAATTCACCCCTCCACTTT. This gives the protein CASSLSNYNSPLHF.

The V gene is TRBV25-1, the J gene TRBJ2-7; no definite D call. Germline CDR1 is MGHDK and CDR2 is SYGVNS. CDR3 size: 13 residues. The V and J ends lost 1 base and 3 bases respectively, with 7 bases between them. This CDR3 reads CASSEWSGYEQYF. CDR3 sequence (DNA): TGTGCCAGCAGTGAATGGTCAGGCTACGAGCAGTACTTC.

The genes are TRBV6-6 and TRBJ2-7, with 12 bases aligning to TRBD1. Germline V lookup: CDR1 MNHNY, CDR2 SVGAGI (reference sequence). V lost 8 bases and J lost 6; bases outside the gene matches: 11. This CDR3 has 15 amino acids. This chain's CDR3 is CASSPAGTGGSEQYF. CDR3 in DNA: TGTGCCAGCTCCCCCGCCGGGACAGGGGGCAGCGAGCAGTACTTC.

V usage is TRBV5-6 and J usage is TRBJ1-2; D possibly corresponds to TRBD1 (6 bases). V lost 5 bases, J lost 5 bases, and 19 bases lay in between. This CDR3 is 15 amino acids long. Germline loops: CDR1 SGHDT, CDR2 YYEEEE. DNA of the CDR3: TGTGCCAGCAGTTACCCTGGGAGGGGGGCTTATGGCTACACCTTC. It yields the protein CASSYPGRGAYGYTF.

The chain joins TRBV2 to TRBJ2-7; TRBD1 matches 9 bases. CDR3 length: 18 residues. Germline V gives CDR1 SNHLY, CDR2 FYNNEI. V gave up 3 bases and J gave up 4 bases; unmatched junction bases: 16. In DNA, the CDR3 is TGTGCCAGCAGTGATGTAGGACAGGGGATTTTAAGATCATACGAGCAGTACTTC. It yields the protein CASSDVGQGILRSYEQYF.

The V gene is TRBV7-2, the J gene TRBJ1-2; a weak D match, TRBD1 (5 bases). Deletions cut 3 bases from V and 6 bases from J, with 20 bases between. CDR1 SGHTA and CDR2 FQGNSA come from the germline V gene. The CDR3 contains 16 residues. The CDR3 DNA follows: TGTGCCAGCAGCTTTCGACGAACCGGGGGTATTGATGGCTACACCTTC. Translating it yields CASSFRRTGGIDGYTF. Full variable domain (outside the CDR3, taken from reference TRBV7-2 and TRBJ1-2): GAGVSQSPSNKVTEKGKDVELRCDPISGHTALYWYRQSLGQGLEFLIYFQGNSAPDKSGLPSDRFSAERTGGSVSTLTIQRTQQEDSAVYLCASSFRRTGGIDGYTFGSGTRLTVV.

The V and J genes are TRBV7-2 and TRBJ2-5, with D hard to call. Germline CDR1 is SGHTA and CDR2 is FQGNSA. The length of the CDR3 is 15 residues. The V and J ends lost 2 bases and 1 base respectively, with 11 bases between them. This CDR3 is CASSLTGPTQETQYF. The CDR3, as DNA: TGTGCCAGCAGCTTAACCGGGCCTACCCAAGAGACCCAGTACTTC.

The DNA of the CDR3 is TGTGCCAGTAGTCCCGACCGCCAAGGCAATTCACCCCTCCACTTT. Amino acid sequence: CASSPDRQGNSPLHF. V is TRBV19 and J is TRBJ1-6; D call uncertain. V gave up 5 bases and J gave up 7 bases, with 15 bases separating them. The germline CDR1 and CDR2 sequences are LNHDA and SQIVND (reference sequence). This CDR3 has 15 residues.

CDR3 protein: CASSQAQGTNEKLFF. The CDR3 DNA sequence: TGCGCCAGCAGCCAAGCTCAGGGAACTAATGAAAAACTGTTTTTT. The V and J genes are TRBV4-1 and TRBJ1-4; a possible D gene is TRBD1 (5 bases). V lost 1 base, J lost 1 base, and 7 bases lay in between. This CDR3 is 15 amino acids long. Per germline, CDR1 MGHRA and CDR2 YSYEKL.

The genes are TRBV9 and TRBJ2-5, with D possibly being TRBD1 (6 bases). Germline CDR1 reads SGDLS; CDR2 reads YYNGEE. The CDR3 totals 13 residues. V was shortened by 3 bases and J by 5 bases, with 11 bases between the two germline ends. The CDR3 DNA reads TGTGCCAGCAGCGAGCAGGGGCTGGAGACCCAGTACTTC. Protein product: CASSEQGLETQYF.

This clone was detected once. CDR3 protein: CASRPPMGGNYGYTF. CDR3 nucleotide sequence: TGTGCCAGCAGGCCACCCATGGGTGGGAACTATGGCTACACCTTC. The chain carries TRBV6-5 and TRBJ1-2; D gene ambiguous. V dropped 6 bases and J dropped 2 bases, with 16 bases sitting between them. Germline V lookup: CDR1 MNHEY, CDR2 SVGAGI. The CDR3 spans 15 residues.

Only a few counts were recorded for this clone. V usage is TRBV7-2 and J usage is TRBJ2-7; D tentatively fits TRBD1 or TRBD2 (6 bases each). The V end was cut by 0 bases, the J end by 3 bases, with 9 bases between. CDR1 is SGHTA and CDR2 is FQGNSA in the germline V gene. This CDR3 region has 14 residues. For the CDR3, the DNA is TGTGCCAGCAGCTTAGCGGGGGGCATCTACGAGCAGTACTTC. It encodes CASSLAGGIYEQYF.

V gene TRBV19 combines with J gene TRBJ1-5, with a weak D call TRBD1 (5 bases). This CDR3 spans 15 amino acids. The germline CDR1 and CDR2 sequences are LNHDA and SQIVND (reference sequence). V was pared by 3 bases and J by 2 bases, with 11 bases between. CDR3 region: CASSIGQTGNQPQHF. In DNA, the CDR3 is TGTGCCAGTAGTATCGGCCAGACAGGCAATCAGCCCCAGCATTTT.

The CDR3 spells CASSNRTSGRAITYEQYF. Here the CDR3 DNA reads TGCGCCAGCAGCAACCGGACTAGCGGGAGGGCCATCACCTACGAGCAGTACTTC. The chain carries TRBV5-1 and TRBJ2-7; 15 bases fit TRBD2. Germline V gene sequence: CDR1 SGHRS, CDR2 YFSETQ. V lost 4 bases to trimming and J lost 2 bases; unmatched junction nucleotides: 10. The CDR3 sequence is 18 residues long.

The genes are TRBV30 and TRBJ1-3; D uncertain. The CDR3 contains 14 residues. The germline V gene has CDR1 GTSNPN and CDR2 SVGIG (reference sequence). The V and J ends lost 4 bases and 0 bases respectively, with 10 bases between them. This chain's CDR3 is CAWKGGFSGNTIYF. The CDR3 region has the DNA TGTGCCTGGAAAGGCGGGTTCTCTGGAAACACCATATATTTT.

This clone is a singleton in its sample. The chain couples TRBV7-9 to TRBJ1-2; TRBD1 aligns across 9 bases. V was pared by 5 bases and J by 8 bases, with 9 bases of the junction left unmatched. The CDR3 is 14 amino acids. Germline V lookup: CDR1 SEHNR, CDR2 FQNEAQ (reference sequence). This CDR3 reads CASSPRTGEEGYTF. For the CDR3, the DNA is TGTGCCAGCAGCCCCAGGACAGGGGAGGAGGGCTACACCTTC.